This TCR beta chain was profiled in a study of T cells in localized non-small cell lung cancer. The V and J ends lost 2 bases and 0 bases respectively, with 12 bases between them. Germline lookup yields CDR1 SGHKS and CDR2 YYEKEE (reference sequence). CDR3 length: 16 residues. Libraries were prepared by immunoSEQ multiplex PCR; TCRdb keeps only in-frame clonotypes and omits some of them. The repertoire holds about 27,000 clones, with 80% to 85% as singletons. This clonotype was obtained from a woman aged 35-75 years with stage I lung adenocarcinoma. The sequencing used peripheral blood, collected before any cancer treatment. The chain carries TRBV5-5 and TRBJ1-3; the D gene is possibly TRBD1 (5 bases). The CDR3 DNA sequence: TGTGCCAGCAGCTTTCAACCGACAGTCTCTGGAAACACCATATATTTT. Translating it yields CASSFQPTVSGNTIYF.